Listed here is a single T cell receptor beta chain. The source of the sample is a study of blood T cell repertoires in COVID-19. Overall study context: Collection of acute and convalescent COVID-19 samples took place in the United States, Italy and Spain. PBMCs, B-cell-depleted T cells, or T cells were the source of the cDNA or gDNA that made up the material.

Original analysis: It was from reference gene primer amplification that nucleated cell counts were estimated. TCRdb keeps only in-frame clones here, not all; method: immunoSEQ multiplex PCR. For V, J and clone size, that table is used; D and trimming come from the DNA. The table lists roughly 15,000 clones, 80% to 85% of them singletons. The TCR sequence derives from a man over 45 with active COVID-19. The sample taken for sequencing was peripheral blood.

CDR3 DNA: TGTGCCAGCAGCGTAGGATGGGGGGTCTCCTACGAGCAGTACTTC. Translated, it gives CASSVGWGVSYEQYF. This rearrangement joins TRBV9 to TRBJ2-7; D is perhaps TRBD2 (6 bases). The germline V gene encodes CDR1 SGDLS and CDR2 YYNGEE. There are 15 residues in the CDR3. V lost 0 bases, J lost 0 bases, and 10 bases lay in between.